These T cell receptor beta chains were read from a single sample in a study of cytomegalovirus exposure and HLA in healthy donors. Libraries were prepared by immunoSEQ multiplex PCR; TCRdb keeps only in-frame clonotypes and omits some of them. The data contain around 53,000 clones, about 84% of them singletons. The sequenced material came from PBMCs. The receptors were sampled from a man aged 30 to 45 in good health and CMV-seronegative. The CDR3 runs from the conserved cysteine through the conserved F or W. Each record gives: clone size, V gene, J gene, D gene, CDR3 DNA, CDR3 protein. The D gene is left open where the match is weak. Expanded clones are given a class, and other clones once, few, many or no size at all.

size: NA
V: TRBV2
J: TRBJ2-5
D: NA
DNA: TGTGCCAGCAGTGTACTGGAAGAGACCCAGTACTTC
CDR3: CASSVLEETQYF

size: few
V: TRBV27
J: TRBJ1-2
D: NA
DNA: TGTGCCAGCAGTTTACAGGCATCCTTAAACTATGGCTACACCTTC
CDR3: CASSLQASLNYGYTF

size: NA
V: TRBV2
J: TRBJ2-6
D: TRBD1
DNA: TGTGCCAGCAGTGGGACGTCCTGGGACAGGGGACCAGGGGGGGCCAACGTCCTGACTTTC
CDR3: CASSGTSWDRGPGGANVLTF

size: NA
V: TRBV4-1
J: TRBJ2-1
D: NA
DNA: TGCGCCAGCAGCCAAGAGGCAGGGCAAAATGAGCAGTTCTTC
CDR3: CASSQEAGQNEQFF

size: NA
V: TRBV5-1
J: TRBJ1-1
D: TRBD1
DNA: TGCGCCAGCAGCAGGGACAGGGGAGACACTGAAGCTTTCTTT
CDR3: CASSRDRGDTEAFF

size: NA
V: TRBV5-1
J: TRBJ2-5
D: NA
DNA: TGCGCCAGCAGCCGACAGGCAGGCCGGGAGACCCAGTACTTC
CDR3: CASSRQAGRETQYF

size: NA
V: TRBV5-4
J: TRBJ2-3
D: NA
DNA: TGTGCCAGCAGCCTACGGACTGCCACAGATACGCAGTATTTT
CDR3: CASSLRTATDTQYF

size: NA
V: TRBV27
J: TRBJ1-6
D: TRBD1
DNA: TGTGCCAGCAGTTCCTGGACAGGGAGCTCCTATAATTCACCCCTCCACTTT
CDR3: CASSSWTGSSYNSPLHF

size: NA
V: TRBV6-1
J: TRBJ2-3
D: TRBD2
DNA: TGTGCCAGCAGTGAACTAGCGGGGACGGCAGATACGCAGTATTTT
CDR3: CASSELAGTADTQYF

size: NA
V: TRBV11-2
J: TRBJ2-3
D: NA
DNA: TGTGCCAGCAGCCCCCAACAGGGACGACGTCCAGATACGCAGTATTTT
CDR3: CASSPQQGRRPDTQYF

size: NA
V: TRBV5-4
J: TRBJ1-2
D: NA
DNA: TGTGCCAGCAGCCTGGGGGGAAGGACTTTTGGCTACACCTTC
CDR3: CASSLGGRTFGYTF